Shown below are 8 T cell receptor beta chains from a single sample sequenced in a study of cytomegalovirus exposure and HLA in healthy donors. Both 60 Vbeta primers and 13 Jbeta primers went into the PCR. The data were produced by immunoSEQ multiplex PCR, yet TCRdb's version contains in-frame clones alone and is incomplete. The repertoire consists of some 130,000 clones, with 80% occurring once and the leading ten covering around 4.8%. Sequenced material: PBMCs. The source is a man aged 25-40 years in good health.

This clone was detected a few times. V gene TRBV11-3 combines with J gene TRBJ1-1, with 7 bases aligning to TRBD1. With 7 bases clipped from V and 4 bases from J, the junction kept 6 bases outside the gene matches. CDR1 SGHNT and CDR2 YENEEA come from the germline V gene. This CDR3 is built from 13 residues. The CDR3 loop reads CASKSRDSTEAFF. The CDR3 DNA reads TGTGCCAGCAAGTCCCGGGACAGCACTGAAGCTTTCTTT.

A word on this clone: The junction and the germline gene differ at one end; a read error may be behind it. The chain joins TRBV5-6 to TRBJ1-2; D is uncertain. CDR3 length: 17 residues. CDR1 and CDR2 (germline): SGHDT, YYEEEE. CDR3 in amino acids: CASSLVGSRKANYGYTF. In DNA, the CDR3 is TGTGCCAGCAGTTTGGTCGGGTCCCGAAAAGCGAACTATGGCTACACCTTC. The full variable domain, in which reference TRBV5-6 and TRBJ1-2 provide the parts outside the CDR3, is DAGVTQSPTHLIKTRGQQVTLRCSPKSGHDTVSWYQQALGQGPQFIFQYYEEEERQRGNFPDRFSGHQFPNYSSELNVNALLLGDSALYLCASSLVGSRKANYGYTFGSGTRLTVV.

The chain joins TRBV27 to TRBJ1-6; tentative D call: TRBD1 (5 bases). The V gene's germline CDR1 is MNHEY and CDR2 SMNVEV (reference sequence). The ends were cut back, 5 bases at V and 4 bases at J, with 12 bases in the middle. The CDR3 sequence is 15 residues long. CDR3 nucleotides: TGTGCCAGCAGTGTTCGACAGCCTTATAATTCACCCCTCCACTTT. It is translated as CASSVRQPYNSPLHF.

V and J are TRBV4-3 and TRBJ2-7; D might be TRBD2 (6 bases). Germline CDR1 LGHNA, CDR2 YSLEER. V lost 1 base and J lost 3, with 19 bases in between. The CDR3 is 17 amino acids. The CDR3 here is CASSQVVGSGRVYEQYF. The CDR3 DNA is TGCGCCAGCAGCCAAGTTGTCGGGAGCGGCCGCGTCTACGAGCAGTACTTC.

The V call is TRBV25-1, the J call TRBJ2-7; 7 nucleotides agree with TRBD1. The J segment lost 2 bases and the V segment lost 10 bases, leaving 11 bases of the junction unmatched. The CDR3 has 14 amino acids. CDR1 and CDR2 (germline): MGHDK, SYGVNS. The CDR3 DNA reads TGTGCCACTACCCACCGGGACAGTGCCTACGAGCAGTACTTC. It specifies CATTHRDSAYEQYF.

This rearrangement joins TRBV29-1 to TRBJ2-3, with 14 bases identical to TRBD2. The CDR3 spans 15 residues. V lost 7 bases to trimming and J lost 1 base; unmatched junction nucleotides: 4. Germline CDR1 SQVTM, CDR2 ANQGSEA. CDR3 sequence (DNA): TGCAGCGCAACGGGACTAGCGGGAGGCACAGATACGCAGTATTTT. It encodes CSATGLAGGTDTQYF.

V gene TRBV9 combines with J gene TRBJ2-5; D remains unclear. The V gene lost 5 bases and the J gene lost 0 bases, with 20 bases spanning the gap. Germline lookup yields CDR1 SGDLS and CDR2 YYNGEE. The CDR3 extends over 17 amino acids. In nucleotides, the CDR3 is TGTGCCAGCAGTGACACCTCCGAGACACTGTACCAAGAGACCCAGTACTTC. This codes for CASSDTSETLYQETQYF.

V gene TRBV5-6 combines with J gene TRBJ1-6; D gene unclear. The V end was cut by 4 bases, the J end by 17 bases, with 16 bases between. Germline loops: CDR1 SGHDT, CDR2 YYEEEE. The CDR3 is made up of 12 amino acids. The CDR3 loop is CASSVLDGRIHF. CDR3 DNA: TGTGCCAGCAGCGTACTAGATGGGCGGATCCACTTT.